A selection of T cell receptor beta chains follows, all from one sample in a study of cytomegalovirus exposure and HLA in healthy donors. The assay was immunoSEQ multiplex PCR, and TCRdb's table has in-frame clones only and misses some. The table has 250,000 to 350,000 clones, 80% to 90% seen once. The sample taken for sequencing was PBMCs. The receptors were gathered from a woman between 18 and 30 years old in good health and CMV-seronegative. CDR3s include the opening cysteine and the closing phenylalanine or tryptophan. Fields, in order: clone size, J gene, D gene, V gene, CDR3 protein, CDR3 DNA. A D gene is named only where the DNA matches it firmly. Some rows have no size entry. The others give once, few or many, or a class for an expanded clone.

>NA|TRBJ2-3|NA|TRBV28
CASQTASTDTQYF
TGTGCCAGCCAGACAGCTAGCACAGATACGCAGTATTTT
>NA|TRBJ1-1|NA|TRBV19
CASIPPEPAMNTEAFF
TGTGCCAGTATCCCCCCGGAGCCGGCTATGAACACTGAAGCTTTCTTT
>NA|TRBJ1-2|NA|TRBV6-7
CASSPRDSPGYGYTF
TGTGCCAGCAGTCCCAGAGACAGTCCAGGCTATGGCTACACCTTC
>NA|TRBJ1-1|TRBD1|TRBV5-1
CASSYLDRETEAFF
TGCGCCAGCAGCTACCTGGACAGGGAGACTGAAGCTTTCTTT
>NA|TRBJ2-1|NA|TRBV13
CASKGGTGPNEQFF
TGTGCCAGCAAGGGGGGGACTGGGCCCAATGAGCAGTTCTTC
>once|TRBJ1-1|NA|TRBV29-1
CSASPPQFQGGNTEAFF
TGCAGCGCCTCTCCCCCCCAGTTCCAGGGAGGGAACACTGAAGCTTTCTTT
>once|TRBJ2-2|TRBD1|TRBV5-4
CASSFTDRVGGELFF
TGTGCCAGCAGCTTTACGGACAGGGTGGGAGGGGAGCTGTTTTTT
>NA|TRBJ1-2|NA|TRBV11-2
CASSPFPSYGYTF
TGTGCCAGCAGCCCCTTTCCCAGCTATGGCTACACCTTC
>NA|TRBJ2-7|TRBD2|TRBV7-3
CASSLGGLAGVDEQYF
TGTGCCAGCAGCTTAGGGGGACTAGCGGGAGTAGACGAGCAGTACTTC
>NA|TRBJ1-4|TRBD1|TRBV27
CASRRNRGLSEKLFF
TGTGCCAGCAGGCGGAACAGGGGGTTAAGTGAAAAACTGTTTTTT
>NA|TRBJ2-1|TRBD1|TRBV7-3
CASSLTPPGQGIEQFF
TGTGCCAGCAGCTTAACGCCCCCGGGACAGGGAATTGAGCAGTTCTTC
>NA|TRBJ2-1|TRBD2|TRBV27
CASIHRGSGGEQFF
TGTGCCAGCATCCATAGAGGGTCGGGGGGTGAGCAGTTCTTC
>NA|TRBJ2-7|NA|TRBV19
CASSIAQGPYEQYF
TGTGCCAGTAGTATAGCACAGGGCCCCTACGAGCAGTACTTC
>once|TRBJ2-2|NA|TRBV9
CASSVEGGLLGGELFF
TGTGCCAGCAGCGTAGAAGGGGGATTGCTGGGCGGGGAGCTGTTTTTT
>few|TRBJ2-7|TRBD2|TRBV7-9
CASSRSGTSAGREQYF
TGTGCCAGCAGCCGATCCGGGACTAGCGCCGGACGCGAGCAGTACTTC
>NA|TRBJ1-1|NA|TRBV29-1
CSVGQGLTEAFF
TGCAGCGTTGGGCAGGGTCTTACTGAAGCTTTCTTT
>NA|TRBJ2-4|NA|TRBV6-5
CASRTRSGAKNIQYF
TGTGCCAGCCGGACCCGAAGCGGAGCCAAAAACATTCAGTACTTC
>NA|TRBJ2-1|NA|TRBV9
CASSVTGSSYNEQFF
TGTGCCAGCAGCGTAACGGGATCCTCCTACAATGAGCAGTTCTTC
>NA|TRBJ2-7|NA|TRBV28
CASSRPQLSPQYF
TGTGCCAGCAGCCGTCCACAGTTGTCCCCCCAGTACTTC
>NA|TRBJ2-2|NA|TRBV7-7
CASRSLLTGELFF
TGTGCCAGCAGGTCCCTACTCACCGGGGAGCTGTTTTTT
>NA|TRBJ1-2|TRBD1|TRBV28
CASSGTDYGYTF
TGTGCCAGCAGTGGGACAGACTATGGCTACACCTTC
>once|TRBJ2-2|TRBD1|TRBV27
CASSSDRGLTGELFF
TGTGCCAGCAGTTCGGACAGGGGGCTTACCGGGGAGCTGTTTTTT
>NA|TRBJ2-3|NA|TRBV28
CASNPPGMDTQYF
TGTGCCAGCAACCCCCCAGGGATGGATACGCAGTATTTT
>NA|TRBJ2-7|TRBD2|TRBV13
CASSHREGGPYEQYF
TGTGCCAGCAGCCACCGGGAGGGAGGGCCCTACGAGCAGTACTTC
>NA|TRBJ2-7|NA|TRBV18
CASSPGTSVYEQYF
TGTGCCAGCTCACCAGGAACTAGTGTCTACGAGCAGTACTTC
>once|TRBJ2-3|NA|TRBV27
CASSTTGPNTDTQYF
TGTGCCAGCAGTACGACAGGACCGAACACAGATACGCAGTATTTT
>NA|TRBJ2-5|NA|TRBV27
CATGSGGETQYF
TGTGCCACCGGGAGTGGGGGAGAGACCCAGTACTTC
>once|TRBJ1-3|NA|TRBV19
CASSRGSGNTIYF
TGTGCCAGTTCAAGGGGCTCTGGAAACACCATATATTTT
>once|TRBJ2-1|NA|TRBV2
CASNRQDSYNEQFF
TGTGCCAGCAATCGACAAGACTCCTACAATGAGCAGTTCTTC
>NA|TRBJ2-7|NA|TRBV7-3
CASSLDRGVGEQYF
TGTGCCAGCAGCTTAGATCGCGGGGTAGGCGAGCAGTACTTC
>NA|TRBJ2-3|NA|TRBV7-3
CASSLSGSSTDTQYF
TGTGCCAGCAGCTTATCCGGGAGTAGCACAGATACGCAGTATTTT
>NA|TRBJ2-3|NA|TRBV28
CASSSPLAITDTQYF
TGTGCCAGCAGTTCCCCACTAGCTATTACGGATACGCAGTATTTT
>NA|TRBJ1-2|TRBD1|TRBV28
CASSFRGRGHYGYTF
TGTGCCAGCAGTTTCCGAGGTAGGGGGCACTATGGCTACACCTTC
>NA|TRBJ2-2|NA|TRBV4-3
CASSQTGSGTGELFF
TGCGCCAGCAGCCAAACAGGGTCGGGCACCGGGGAGCTGTTTTTT
>NA|TRBJ2-1|TRBD1|TRBV6-1
CATIRTGYNEQFF
TGTGCCACAATCCGGACAGGATACAATGAGCAGTTCTTC
>NA|TRBJ1-5|TRBD1|TRBV28
CASILGGEYQPQHF
TGTGCCAGCATTTTAGGGGGCGAGTATCAGCCCCAGCATTTT
>NA|TRBJ1-4|NA|TRBV5-5
CASRSPGGAGNEKLFF
TGTGCCAGCAGATCCCCCGGCGGGGCTGGTAATGAAAAACTGTTTTTT
>NA|TRBJ2-2|TRBD1|TRBV5-5
CASSSDRAGTGELFF
TGTGCCAGCAGCAGCGACAGGGCGGGCACCGGGGAGCTGTTTTTT
>NA|TRBJ1-3|NA|TRBV14
CASSQDLLAGNTIYF
TGTGCCAGCAGCCAAGATCTACTGGCTGGAAACACCATATATTTT
>many|TRBJ2-1|TRBD2|TRBV4-1
CASSQVVLADNNEQFF
TGCGCCAGCAGCCAAGTGGTTCTAGCGGATAACAATGAGCAGTTCTTC
>once|TRBJ2-7|TRBD1|TRBV4-1
CASSPQGAYYEQYF
TGCGCCAGCAGCCCCCAGGGGGCTTACTACGAGCAGTACTTC
>once|TRBJ2-7|NA|TRBV6-5
CASSYSKELDGQYF
TGTGCCAGCAGTTACTCGAAAGAACTAGATGGGCAGTACTTC
>NA|TRBJ2-7|NA|TRBV4-2
CASSQEFLAYEQYF
TGTGCCAGCAGCCAAGAATTCTTAGCCTACGAGCAGTACTTC
>NA|TRBJ1-1|TRBD1|TRBV11-1
CASSFEPGQRTEAFF
TGTGCCAGCAGCTTCGAACCGGGACAGAGGACTGAAGCTTTCTTT
>NA|TRBJ1-3|NA|TRBV6-5
CASSYQGRDTIYF
TGTGCCAGCAGTTATCAAGGTCGGGACACCATATATTTT
>NA|TRBJ2-1|NA|TRBV6-1
CASSEAPVGEQFF
TGTGCCAGCAGTGAAGCGCCGGTCGGTGAGCAGTTCTTC
>NA|TRBJ2-7|TRBD1|TRBV7-2
CASSSGQNYEQYF
TGTGCCAGCAGCTCGGGACAGAACTACGAGCAGTACTTC
>NA|TRBJ1-5|TRBD1|TRBV28
CASTTTGTGVQPQHF
TGTGCCAGCACCACCACCGGGACAGGGGTTCAGCCCCAGCATTTT
>NA|TRBJ2-7|TRBD2|TRBV27
CASSLRGGSSYEQYF
TGTGCCAGCAGCCTTCGGGGGGGGAGCTCCTACGAGCAGTACTTC
>NA|TRBJ1-5|TRBD1|TRBV2
CASSNGQGSVNQPQHF
TGTGCCAGCAGTAACGGACAGGGCAGCGTCAATCAGCCCCAGCATTTT
>NA|TRBJ2-7|NA|TRBV11-2
CASSPWGGTNEQYF
TGTGCCAGCAGCCCCTGGGGCGGGACCAACGAGCAGTACTTC
>few|TRBJ1-4|TRBD1|TRBV7-2
CASSSARDRGEKLFF
TGTGCCAGCAGCTCTGCCCGGGACAGGGGGGAAAAACTGTTTTTT
>NA|TRBJ2-2|NA|TRBV9
CASTPSPGGTNTGELFF
TGTGCCAGCACCCCGAGTCCAGGAGGCACGAACACCGGGGAGCTGTTTTTT
>few|TRBJ2-2|NA|TRBV6-6
CASTAGAAKDTGELFF
TGTGCCAGCACCGCAGGGGCGGCCAAGGACACCGGGGAGCTGTTTTTT
>NA|TRBJ2-1|NA|TRBV4-3
CASSYQRDNEQFF
TGCGCCAGCAGCTACCAGCGGGACAATGAGCAGTTCTTC
>NA|TRBJ2-1|TRBD1|TRBV7-9
CASSSPDRGQGEQFF
TGTGCCAGCAGCTCCCCGGACAGGGGGCAGGGTGAGCAGTTCTTC
>NA|TRBJ1-5|NA|TRBV7-7
CASSPGSNQPQHF
TGTGCCAGCAGCCCGGGGAGCAATCAGCCCCAGCATTTT